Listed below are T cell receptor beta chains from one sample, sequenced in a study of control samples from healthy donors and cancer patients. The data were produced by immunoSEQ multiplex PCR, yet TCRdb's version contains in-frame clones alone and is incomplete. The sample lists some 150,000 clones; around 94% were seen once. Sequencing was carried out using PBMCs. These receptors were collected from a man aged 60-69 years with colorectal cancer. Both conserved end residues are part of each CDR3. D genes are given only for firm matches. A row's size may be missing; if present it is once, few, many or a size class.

DNA: TGTGCCAGCAGTGAATGGGGACAGGGGGCGATGAACACTGAAGCTTTCTTT
CDR3: CASSEWGQGAMNTEAFF
V: TRBV6-1
J: TRBJ1-1
size: .
D: TRBD1

DNA: TGCGCCAGCAGCACCGACAGGGCGAGCTACGAGCAGTACTTC
CDR3: CASSTDRASYEQYF
V: TRBV5-1
J: TRBJ2-7
size: .
D: TRBD1

DNA: TGCGCCAGCAGCTTGGCCCCGGGGGGGGACACTGAAGCTTTCTTT
CDR3: CASSLAPGGDTEAFF
V: TRBV5-1
J: TRBJ1-1
size: .
D: .

DNA: TGTGCCAGCAGCTCCACTATAGCGGGACCGGGCAATGAGCAGTTCTTC
CDR3: CASSSTIAGPGNEQFF
V: TRBV7-2
J: TRBJ2-1
size: once
D: TRBD2

DNA: TGTGCCAGTAGTTCCCGGGAGGGTGAAGCTTTCTTT
CDR3: CASSSREGEAFF
V: TRBV19
J: TRBJ1-1
size: .
D: .

DNA: TGTGCCAGCAGCTCCTTAGCGGGGGTCTCCACCGGGGAGCTGTTTTTT
CDR3: CASSSLAGVSTGELFF
V: TRBV7-2
J: TRBJ2-2
size: .
D: TRBD2

DNA: TGTGCCAGCAGCGGCCGGGACACCCTGGAAGCTTTCTTT
CDR3: CASSGRDTLEAFF
V: TRBV7-9
J: TRBJ1-1
size: .
D: .

DNA: TGTGCCTGGAGTGGTAGCGGGGGGCCGGGAGATACGCAGTATTTT
CDR3: CAWSGSGGPGDTQYF
V: TRBV30
J: TRBJ2-3
size: .
D: TRBD2

DNA: TGCAGCGTTGTGGTGGGCGCCCAATTTGGCACTGAAGCTTTCTTT
CDR3: CSVVVGAQFGTEAFF
V: TRBV29-1
J: TRBJ1-1
size: .
D: .

DNA: TGTGCCAGCAGTGAATATCTCGGGACAGGAGTCCAAGAGACCCAGTACTTC
CDR3: CASSEYLGTGVQETQYF
V: TRBV25-1
J: TRBJ2-5
size: .
D: TRBD1

DNA: TGTGCCAGCAGCGTCGGACAGGGGATGAACACTGAAGCTTTCTTT
CDR3: CASSVGQGMNTEAFF
V: TRBV9
J: TRBJ1-1
size: .
D: TRBD1

DNA: TGCGCCAGCAGCCAAGATCAACAGGGGGCGCATTCGGGCTATGGCTACACCTTC
CDR3: CASSQDQQGAHSGYGYTF
V: TRBV4-3
J: TRBJ1-2
size: .
D: TRBD1

DNA: TGTGCCAGCAGTGGGGGCGATAATTCACCCCTCCACTTT
CDR3: CASSGGDNSPLHF
V: TRBV3-1/TRBV3-2
J: TRBJ1-6
size: .
D: .

DNA: TGTGCCAGTAGTATGCAAGGGGACTCCCCTTACACCGGGGAGCTGTTTTTT
CDR3: CASSMQGDSPYTGELFF
V: TRBV19
J: TRBJ2-2
size: .
D: .

DNA: TGTGCCTGGAGTGTAAAAGGAGAGACCCAGTACTTC
CDR3: CAWSVKGETQYF
V: TRBV30
J: TRBJ2-5
size: .
D: .

DNA: TGCGCCAGCAGCCAAGATGAAGCGGCCGGCGTCTATGGCTACACCTTC
CDR3: CASSQDEAAGVYGYTF
V: TRBV4-3
J: TRBJ1-2
size: .
D: .

DNA: TGTGCCAGCAGTGCCGGGACAGGGGGTAGAGAGACCCAGTACTTC
CDR3: CASSAGTGGRETQYF
V: TRBV27
J: TRBJ2-5
size: .
D: TRBD1

DNA: TGCGCCAGCAGCCAGGGACTAGCGGGTTCTCTTGGAGATACGCAGTATTTT
CDR3: CASSQGLAGSLGDTQYF
V: TRBV4-3
J: TRBJ2-3
size: .
D: TRBD2

DNA: TGTGCCAGCAGTTACCTGCTAGATTCTAGCACAGATACGCAGTATTTT
CDR3: CASSYLLDSSTDTQYF
V: TRBV6-6
J: TRBJ2-3
size: once
D: .